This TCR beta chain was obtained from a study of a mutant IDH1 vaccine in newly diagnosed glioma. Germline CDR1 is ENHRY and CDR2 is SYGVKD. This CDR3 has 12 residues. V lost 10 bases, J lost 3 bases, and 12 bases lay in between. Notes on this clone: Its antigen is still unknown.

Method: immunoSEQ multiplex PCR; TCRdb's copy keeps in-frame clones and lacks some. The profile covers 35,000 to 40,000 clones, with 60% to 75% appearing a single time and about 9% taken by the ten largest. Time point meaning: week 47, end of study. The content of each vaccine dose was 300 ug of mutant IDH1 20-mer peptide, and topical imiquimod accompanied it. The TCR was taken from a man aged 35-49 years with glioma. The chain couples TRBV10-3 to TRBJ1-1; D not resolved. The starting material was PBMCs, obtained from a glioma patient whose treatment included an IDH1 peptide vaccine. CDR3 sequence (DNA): TGTGCCAGCAGACCGGACCACACTGAAGCTTTCTTT. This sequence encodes CASRPDHTEAFF.